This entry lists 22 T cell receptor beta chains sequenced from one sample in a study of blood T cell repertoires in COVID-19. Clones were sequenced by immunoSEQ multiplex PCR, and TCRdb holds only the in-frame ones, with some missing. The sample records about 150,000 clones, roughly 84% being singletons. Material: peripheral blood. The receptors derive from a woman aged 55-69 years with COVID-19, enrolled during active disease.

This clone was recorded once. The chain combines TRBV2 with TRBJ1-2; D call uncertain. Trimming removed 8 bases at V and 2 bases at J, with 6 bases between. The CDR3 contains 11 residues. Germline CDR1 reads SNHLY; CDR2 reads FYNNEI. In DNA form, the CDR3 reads TGTGCCAGCGGGCAAAACTATGGCTACACCTTC. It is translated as CASGQNYGYTF.

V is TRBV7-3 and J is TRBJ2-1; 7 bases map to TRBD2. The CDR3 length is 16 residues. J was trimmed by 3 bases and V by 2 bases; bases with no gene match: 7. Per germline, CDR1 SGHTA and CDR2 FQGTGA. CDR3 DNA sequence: TGTGCCAGCAGCTTAGACGCGGGAGTGATCTACAATGAGCAGTTCTTC. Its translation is CASSLDAGVIYNEQFF. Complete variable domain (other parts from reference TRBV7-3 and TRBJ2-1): GAGVSQTPSNKVTEKGKYVELRCDPISGHTALYWYRQSLGQGPEFLIYFQGTGAADDSGLPNDRFFAVRPEGSVSTLKIQRTERGDSAVYLCASSLDAGVIYNEQFFGPGTRLTVL.

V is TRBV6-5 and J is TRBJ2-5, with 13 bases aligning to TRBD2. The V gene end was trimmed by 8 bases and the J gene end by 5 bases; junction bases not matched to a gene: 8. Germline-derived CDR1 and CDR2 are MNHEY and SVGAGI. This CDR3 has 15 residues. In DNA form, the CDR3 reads TGTGCCAGCGGCCCCGGGACTAGCGGGACGGAGACCCAGTACTTC. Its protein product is CASGPGTSGTETQYF.

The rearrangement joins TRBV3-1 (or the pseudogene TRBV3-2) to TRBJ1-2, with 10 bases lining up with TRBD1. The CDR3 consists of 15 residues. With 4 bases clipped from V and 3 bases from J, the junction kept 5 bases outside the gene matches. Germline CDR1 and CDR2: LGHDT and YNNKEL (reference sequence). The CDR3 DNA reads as TGTGCCAGCAGCCCGGGACAGGGGTTGTACTATGGCTACACCTTC. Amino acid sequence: CASSPGQGLYYGYTF.

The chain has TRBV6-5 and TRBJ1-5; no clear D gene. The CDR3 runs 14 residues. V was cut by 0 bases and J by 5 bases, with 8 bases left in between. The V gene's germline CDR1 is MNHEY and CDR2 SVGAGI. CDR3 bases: TGTGCCAGCAGTTACTCAGGGAGGGATCAGCCCCAGCATTTT. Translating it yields CASSYSGRDQPQHF.

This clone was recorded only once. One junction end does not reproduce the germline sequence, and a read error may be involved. Here the CDR3 DNA reads TGTGCTAGCAGCCCCGGGACAGGGCCCTACGAGCAGTACTTC. Translation: CASSPGTGPYEQYF. The genes are TRBV7-7 and TRBJ2-7; 9 nucleotides agree with TRBD1. The germline CDR1 and CDR2 sequences are SSHAT and FNYEAQ (reference sequence). This CDR3 has 14 residues.

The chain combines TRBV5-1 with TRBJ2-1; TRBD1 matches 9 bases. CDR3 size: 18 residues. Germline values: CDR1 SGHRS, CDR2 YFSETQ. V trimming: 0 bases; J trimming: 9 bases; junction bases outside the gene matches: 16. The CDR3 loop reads CASSLGGQGRTRRTEQFF. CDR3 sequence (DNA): TGCGCCAGCAGCTTGGGGGGACAGGGACGAACACGAAGGACTGAGCAGTTCTTC.

The CDR3 is CASSAGVPDTQYF. The CDR3 nucleotides read TGTGCCAGCAGTGCCGGGGTCCCAGATACGCAGTATTTT. The rearrangement uses TRBV2 and TRBJ2-3; possible D gene TRBD2, 5 bases. V was shortened by 4 bases and J by 4 bases, with 9 bases between the two germline ends. Per germline, CDR1 SNHLY and CDR2 FYNNEI. The CDR3 length is 13 residues.

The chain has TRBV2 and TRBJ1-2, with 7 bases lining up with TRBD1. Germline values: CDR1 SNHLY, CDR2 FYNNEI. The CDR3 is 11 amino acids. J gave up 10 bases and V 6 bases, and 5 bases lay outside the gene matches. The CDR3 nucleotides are TGTGCCAGCAGCCTTGGACAGGTCTACACCTTC. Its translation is CASSLGQVYTF.

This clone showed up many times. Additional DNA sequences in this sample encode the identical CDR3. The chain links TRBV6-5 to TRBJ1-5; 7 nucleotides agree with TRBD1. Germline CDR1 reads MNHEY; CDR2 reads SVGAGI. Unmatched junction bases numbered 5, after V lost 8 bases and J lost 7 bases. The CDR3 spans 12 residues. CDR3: CASRAGGQPQHF. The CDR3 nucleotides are TGTGCCAGCCGGGCAGGGGGGCAGCCCCAGCATTTT.

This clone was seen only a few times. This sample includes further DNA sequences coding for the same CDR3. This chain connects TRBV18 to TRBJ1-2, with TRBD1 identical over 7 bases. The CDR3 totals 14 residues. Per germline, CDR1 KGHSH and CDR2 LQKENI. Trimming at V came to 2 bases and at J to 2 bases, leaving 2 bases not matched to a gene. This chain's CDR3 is CASSPGQENYGYTF. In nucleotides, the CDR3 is TGTGCCAGCTCACCAGGACAGGAGAACTATGGCTACACCTTC.

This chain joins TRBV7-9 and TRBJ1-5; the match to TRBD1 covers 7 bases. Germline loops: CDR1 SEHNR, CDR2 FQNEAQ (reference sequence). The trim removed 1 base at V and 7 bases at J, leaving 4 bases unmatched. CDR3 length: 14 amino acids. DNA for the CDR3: TGTGCCAGCAGCTTAGAGGGGGCTTGGCAGCCCCAGCATTTT. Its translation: CASSLEGAWQPQHF.

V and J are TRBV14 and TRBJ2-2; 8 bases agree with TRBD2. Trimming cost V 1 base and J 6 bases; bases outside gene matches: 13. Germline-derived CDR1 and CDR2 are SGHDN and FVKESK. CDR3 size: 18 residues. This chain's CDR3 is CASSQVSGGPGSAGELFF. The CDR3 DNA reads TGTGCCAGCAGCCAAGTAAGCGGGGGCCCCGGATCCGCCGGGGAGCTGTTTTTT.

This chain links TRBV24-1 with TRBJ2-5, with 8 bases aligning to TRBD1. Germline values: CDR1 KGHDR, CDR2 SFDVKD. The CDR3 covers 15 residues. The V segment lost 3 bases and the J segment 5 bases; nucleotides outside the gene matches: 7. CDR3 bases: TGTGCCACCAGTGATCCCGGGACAGGCCTCGAGACCCAGTACTTC. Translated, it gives CATSDPGTGLETQYF.

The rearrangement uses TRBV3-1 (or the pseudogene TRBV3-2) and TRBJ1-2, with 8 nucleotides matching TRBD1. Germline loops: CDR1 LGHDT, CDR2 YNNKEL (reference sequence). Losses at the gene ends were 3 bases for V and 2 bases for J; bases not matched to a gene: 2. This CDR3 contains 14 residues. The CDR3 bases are TGTGCCAGCAGCCAGAGGGACAGGAACTATGGCTACACCTTC. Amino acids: CASSQRDRNYGYTF.

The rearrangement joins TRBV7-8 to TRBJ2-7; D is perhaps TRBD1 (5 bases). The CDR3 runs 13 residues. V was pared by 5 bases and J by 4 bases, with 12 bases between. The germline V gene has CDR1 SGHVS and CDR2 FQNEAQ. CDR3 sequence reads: CASSNRQKYEQYV. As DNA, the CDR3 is TGTGCCAGCAGCAACAGACAGAAGTACGAGCAGTACGTC.

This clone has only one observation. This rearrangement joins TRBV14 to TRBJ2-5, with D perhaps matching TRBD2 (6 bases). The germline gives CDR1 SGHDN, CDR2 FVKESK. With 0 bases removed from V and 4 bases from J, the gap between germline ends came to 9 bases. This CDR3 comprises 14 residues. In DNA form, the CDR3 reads TGTGCCAGCAGCCAAGATCTGGGGGGAGAGACCCAGTACTTC. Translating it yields CASSQDLGGETQYF.

The CDR3 region has the DNA TGTGCCAGCAGCCCCTCAACAGATGGCTACACCTTC. The encoded protein is CASSPSTDGYTF. J is TRBJ1-2 and V is TRBV7-8; no definite D call. CDR1 SGHVS and CDR2 FQNEAQ come from the germline V gene. V shed 5 bases and J shed 6 bases, with 10 bases lying between them. The length of the CDR3 is 12 residues.

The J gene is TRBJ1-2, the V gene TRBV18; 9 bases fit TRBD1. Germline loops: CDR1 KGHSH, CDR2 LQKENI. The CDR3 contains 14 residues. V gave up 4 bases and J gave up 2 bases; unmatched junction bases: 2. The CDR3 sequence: CASSLGTGNYGYTF. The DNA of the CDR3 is TGTGCCAGCTCACTTGGGACAGGGAACTATGGCTACACCTTC. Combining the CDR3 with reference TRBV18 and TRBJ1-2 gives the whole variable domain NAGVMQNPRHLVRRRGQEARLRCSPMKGHSHVYWYRQLPEEGLKFMVYLQKENIIDESGMPKERFSAEFPKEGPSILRIQQVVRGDSAAYFCASSLGTGNYGYTFGSGTRLTVV.

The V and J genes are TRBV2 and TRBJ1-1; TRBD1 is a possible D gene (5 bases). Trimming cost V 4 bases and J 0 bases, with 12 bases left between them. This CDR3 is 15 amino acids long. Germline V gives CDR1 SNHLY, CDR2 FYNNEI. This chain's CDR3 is CASSGGRGLNTEAFF. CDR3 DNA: TGTGCCAGCAGTGGGGGAAGGGGATTGAACACTGAAGCTTTCTTT.

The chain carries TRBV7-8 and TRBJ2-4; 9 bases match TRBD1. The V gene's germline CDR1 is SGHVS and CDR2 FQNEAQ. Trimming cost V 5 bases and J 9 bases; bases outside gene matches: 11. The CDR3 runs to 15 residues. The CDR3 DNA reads TGTGCCAGCAGCCAAGGGGGGACAGGGATGGGCATTCAGTACTTC. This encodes CASSQGGTGMGIQYF. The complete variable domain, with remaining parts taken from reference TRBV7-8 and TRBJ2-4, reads GAGVSQSPRYKVAKRGQDVALRCDPISGHVSLFWYQQALGQGPEFLTYFQNEAQLDKSGLPSDRFFAERPEGSVSTLKIQRTQQEDSAVYLCASSQGGTGMGIQYFGAGTRLSVL.

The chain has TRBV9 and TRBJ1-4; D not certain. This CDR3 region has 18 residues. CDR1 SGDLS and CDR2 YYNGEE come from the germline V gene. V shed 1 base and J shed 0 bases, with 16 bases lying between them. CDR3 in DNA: TGTGCCAGCAGCGTAAGGAGCGCCCTTACCTCAACTAATGAAAAACTGTTTTTT. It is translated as CASSVRSALTSTNEKLFF.